These T cell receptor beta chains were read from a single sample in a study of blood T cell repertoires in COVID-19. The table came from immunoSEQ multiplex PCR; TCRdb's copy has only in-frame clones and leaves some out. Of around 250,000 clones in the sample, about 90% were seen once. The specimen sequenced was PBMCs or T cells enriched from blood (not recorded which). These receptors were obtained from a middle-aged man who had been exposed to COVID-19. CDR3s include the opening cysteine and the closing phenylalanine or tryptophan. D genes are given only for firm matches. Clone sizes are given selectively: once, few, many, or a class where the clone is expanded.

d_gene	j_gene	v_gene	abundance	CDR3aa	CDR3nt
NA	TRBJ2-2	TRBV5-1	NA	CASSPRAATNTGELFF	TGCGCCAGCAGCCCCCGAGCGGCAACCAACACCGGGGAGCTGTTTTTT
NA	TRBJ1-6	TRBV30	NA	CAWSTQGGDSPLHF	TGTGCCTGGAGTACACAAGGAGGGGATTCACCCCTCCACTTT
NA	TRBJ1-5	TRBV21-1	NA	CASSSRYRSSNQPQHF	TGTGCCAGCAGCTCCCGATACAGGAGTAGCAATCAGCCCCAGCATTTT
TRBD2	TRBJ2-5	TRBV5-1	NA	CASSFPRASGGQETQYF	TGCGCCAGCAGCTTCCCTAGGGCTAGCGGGGGTCAAGAGACCCAGTACTTC
TRBD1	TRBJ2-7	TRBV7-9	once	CASSSGQGVYEQYF	TGTGCCAGCAGCTCCGGACAGGGTGTCTACGAGCAGTACTTC
NA	TRBJ2-2	TRBV9	NA	CASSGTVTGELFF	TGTGCCAGCAGCGGAACAGTTACCGGGGAGCTGTTTTTT
TRBD2	TRBJ2-3	TRBV10-3	NA	CAIGLEDTQYF	TGTGCCATTGGACTAGAAGATACGCAGTATTTT
NA	TRBJ1-2	TRBV12-3/TRBV12-4	once	CASSFFQDGYTF	TGTGCCAGCAGTTTTTTCCAGGATGGCTACACCTTC
NA	TRBJ1-6	TRBV30	NA	CAWRTGFNSPLHF	TGTGCCTGGAGAACGGGTTTCAATTCACCCCTCCACTTT
TRBD1	TRBJ1-3	TRBV18	NA	CASSPPGQATGNTIYF	TGTGCCAGCTCACCTCCCGGACAGGCAACTGGAAACACCATATATTTT
NA	TRBJ2-1	TRBV30	NA	CAWSTRLPNEQFF	TGTGCCTGGAGTACTAGACTTCCAAATGAGCAGTTCTTC
NA	TRBJ1-6	TRBV30	NA	CAARQEYNSPLHF	TGTGCCGCCCGACAGGAGTATAATTCACCCCTCCACTTT
TRBD2	TRBJ2-1	TRBV5-1	NA	CASSSSGGSYNEQFF	TGCGCCAGCAGCTCCAGCGGGGGCTCCTACAATGAGCAGTTCTTC
NA	TRBJ1-5	TRBV18	NA	CASSSSRAPNQPQHF	TGTGCCAGCTCTTCCTCCCGCGCCCCCAATCAGCCCCAGCATTTT
TRBD1	TRBJ2-3	TRBV7-9	NA	CASSGPPGQGETDTQYF	TGTGCCAGCAGCGGCCCGCCGGGACAGGGGGAGACAGATACGCAGTATTTT
NA	TRBJ1-4	TRBV27	NA	CASSPDRTTNEKLFF	TGTGCCAGCAGTCCGGACAGAACAACTAATGAAAAACTGTTTTTT
NA	TRBJ2-1	TRBV12-2	NA	CASRFPDFPGGRVYEQFF	TGTGCAAGTCGCTTCCCCGACTTCCCGGGAGGTAGGGTATATGAGCAGTTCTTC
TRBD2	TRBJ2-1	TRBV5-1	NA	CASSYFSGGDNEQFF	TGCGCCAGCAGCTATTTTAGCGGGGGGGACAATGAGCAGTTCTTC
NA	TRBJ1-2	TRBV7-9	NA	CASSFPLEAYGYTF	TGTGCCAGCAGCTTCCCGCTGGAGGCCTATGGCTACACCTTC
NA	TRBJ1-6	TRBV11-2	NA	CASSLVWGQRGSPLHF	TGTGCCAGCAGCTTAGTTTGGGGGCAGAGGGGATCACCCCTCCACTTT
NA	TRBJ1-2	TRBV28	NA	CASSLGRGYGYTF	TGTGCCAGCAGTTTAGGACGGGGATATGGCTACACCTTC
NA	TRBJ1-2	TRBV4-1	NA	CASSRTSGNYGYTF	TGCGCCAGCAGCAGGACAAGTGGTAACTATGGCTACACCTTC
NA	TRBJ1-1	TRBV5-1	NA	CASSPALNRANTEAFF	TGCGCCAGCAGCCCCGCGTTGAACAGGGCGAACACTGAAGCTTTCTTT
TRBD1	TRBJ1-2	TRBV11-2	NA	CASSWTQGALIYGYTF	TGTGCCAGCAGCTGGACACAGGGGGCGCTTATCTATGGCTACACCTTC
TRBD1	TRBJ2-3	TRBV29-1	NA	CSVERRGTASTDTQYF	TGCAGCGTTGAGAGGCGAGGGACAGCCAGCACAGATACGCAGTATTTT
NA	TRBJ2-1	TRBV5-1	NA	CASSLVPRIENEQFF	TGCGCCAGCAGCTTGGTCCCTAGGATCGAAAATGAGCAGTTCTTC
NA	TRBJ2-7	TRBV18	once	CASSPWGRGTEQYF	TGTGCCAGCTCACCATGGGGCAGGGGCACCGAGCAGTACTTC
TRBD1	TRBJ1-2	TRBV2	NA	CARGDREYGYTF	TGTGCCAGGGGGGACAGGGAGTATGGCTACACCTTC
NA	TRBJ1-6	TRBV28	NA	CASPQDGGSPLHF	TGTGCCAGTCCTCAGGACGGGGGTTCACCCCTCCACTTT
NA	TRBJ2-1	TRBV6-4	NA	CASSDYKTNAYNEQFF	TGTGCCAGCAGTGACTATAAGACTAACGCCTACAATGAGCAGTTCTTC
TRBD1	TRBJ1-1	TRBV18	few	CASSPQQGGMNTEAFF	TGTGCCAGCTCACCCCAACAGGGGGGGATGAACACTGAAGCTTTCTTT
NA	TRBJ2-1	TRBV7-2	NA	CASSSTASSYNEQFF	TGTGCCAGCAGCTCGACAGCTAGCTCCTACAATGAGCAGTTCTTC
NA	TRBJ1-1	TRBV5-1	NA	CASRRDYTMNTEAFF	TGCGCCAGCAGGAGGGACTATACCATGAACACTGAAGCTTTCTTT
NA	TRBJ2-2	TRBV5-1	NA	CASSLAGLDTGELFF	TGCGCCAGCAGCTTGGCCGGGTTAGACACCGGGGAGCTGTTTTTT
NA	TRBJ2-1	TRBV28	NA	CASSLGSDNEQFF	TGTGCCAGCAGTTTGGGGAGTGACAATGAGCAGTTCTTC
NA	TRBJ1-6	TRBV6-5	NA	CASSRERNSPLHF	TGTGCCAGCAGTAGGGAGAGGAATTCACCCCTCCACTTT
NA	TRBJ1-1	TRBV28	NA	CASSPQVSTEAFF	TGTGCCAGCAGTCCGCAGGTTAGCACTGAAGCTTTCTTT